This section outlines one TCR beta chain sequence together with its context. This sample is part of a study of siplizumab effects on memory and regulatory T cells. With V trimmed by 1 base and J by 4 bases, 5 bases remained unmatched. The CDR3 has 14 residues. CDR1 SGHKS and CDR2 YYEKEE come from the germline V gene (reference sequence). Clones were sequenced by immunoSEQ multiplex PCR, and TCRdb holds only the in-frame ones, with some missing. This sample has about 100,000 clones, with around 90% found just once. This clonotype originated in a human donor in good health. Some clones in this sample may be carry-over from other donors' samples. What was sequenced was CD4+ T cells sorted from blood. The chain is built from TRBV5-5 and TRBJ2-7; 7 nucleotides match TRBD2. CDR3 coding DNA: TGTGCCAGCAGCTTGATGGCGGGAGTGTACGAGCAGTACTTC. It is translated as CASSLMAGVYEQYF.